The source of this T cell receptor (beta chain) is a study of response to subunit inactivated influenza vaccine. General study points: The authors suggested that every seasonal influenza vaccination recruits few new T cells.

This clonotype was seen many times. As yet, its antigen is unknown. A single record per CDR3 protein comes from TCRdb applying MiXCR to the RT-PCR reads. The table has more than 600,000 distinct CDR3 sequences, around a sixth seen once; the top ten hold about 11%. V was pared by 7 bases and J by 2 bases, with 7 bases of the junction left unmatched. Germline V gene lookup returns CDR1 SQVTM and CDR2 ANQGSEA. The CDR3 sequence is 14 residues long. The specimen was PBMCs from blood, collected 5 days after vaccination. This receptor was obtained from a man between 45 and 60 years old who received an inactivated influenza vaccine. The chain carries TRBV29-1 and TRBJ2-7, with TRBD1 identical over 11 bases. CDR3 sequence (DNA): TGCAGCGCCCAGCGGGGACAGGGGGCCTACGAGCAGTACTTC. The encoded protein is CSAQRGQGAYEQYF.